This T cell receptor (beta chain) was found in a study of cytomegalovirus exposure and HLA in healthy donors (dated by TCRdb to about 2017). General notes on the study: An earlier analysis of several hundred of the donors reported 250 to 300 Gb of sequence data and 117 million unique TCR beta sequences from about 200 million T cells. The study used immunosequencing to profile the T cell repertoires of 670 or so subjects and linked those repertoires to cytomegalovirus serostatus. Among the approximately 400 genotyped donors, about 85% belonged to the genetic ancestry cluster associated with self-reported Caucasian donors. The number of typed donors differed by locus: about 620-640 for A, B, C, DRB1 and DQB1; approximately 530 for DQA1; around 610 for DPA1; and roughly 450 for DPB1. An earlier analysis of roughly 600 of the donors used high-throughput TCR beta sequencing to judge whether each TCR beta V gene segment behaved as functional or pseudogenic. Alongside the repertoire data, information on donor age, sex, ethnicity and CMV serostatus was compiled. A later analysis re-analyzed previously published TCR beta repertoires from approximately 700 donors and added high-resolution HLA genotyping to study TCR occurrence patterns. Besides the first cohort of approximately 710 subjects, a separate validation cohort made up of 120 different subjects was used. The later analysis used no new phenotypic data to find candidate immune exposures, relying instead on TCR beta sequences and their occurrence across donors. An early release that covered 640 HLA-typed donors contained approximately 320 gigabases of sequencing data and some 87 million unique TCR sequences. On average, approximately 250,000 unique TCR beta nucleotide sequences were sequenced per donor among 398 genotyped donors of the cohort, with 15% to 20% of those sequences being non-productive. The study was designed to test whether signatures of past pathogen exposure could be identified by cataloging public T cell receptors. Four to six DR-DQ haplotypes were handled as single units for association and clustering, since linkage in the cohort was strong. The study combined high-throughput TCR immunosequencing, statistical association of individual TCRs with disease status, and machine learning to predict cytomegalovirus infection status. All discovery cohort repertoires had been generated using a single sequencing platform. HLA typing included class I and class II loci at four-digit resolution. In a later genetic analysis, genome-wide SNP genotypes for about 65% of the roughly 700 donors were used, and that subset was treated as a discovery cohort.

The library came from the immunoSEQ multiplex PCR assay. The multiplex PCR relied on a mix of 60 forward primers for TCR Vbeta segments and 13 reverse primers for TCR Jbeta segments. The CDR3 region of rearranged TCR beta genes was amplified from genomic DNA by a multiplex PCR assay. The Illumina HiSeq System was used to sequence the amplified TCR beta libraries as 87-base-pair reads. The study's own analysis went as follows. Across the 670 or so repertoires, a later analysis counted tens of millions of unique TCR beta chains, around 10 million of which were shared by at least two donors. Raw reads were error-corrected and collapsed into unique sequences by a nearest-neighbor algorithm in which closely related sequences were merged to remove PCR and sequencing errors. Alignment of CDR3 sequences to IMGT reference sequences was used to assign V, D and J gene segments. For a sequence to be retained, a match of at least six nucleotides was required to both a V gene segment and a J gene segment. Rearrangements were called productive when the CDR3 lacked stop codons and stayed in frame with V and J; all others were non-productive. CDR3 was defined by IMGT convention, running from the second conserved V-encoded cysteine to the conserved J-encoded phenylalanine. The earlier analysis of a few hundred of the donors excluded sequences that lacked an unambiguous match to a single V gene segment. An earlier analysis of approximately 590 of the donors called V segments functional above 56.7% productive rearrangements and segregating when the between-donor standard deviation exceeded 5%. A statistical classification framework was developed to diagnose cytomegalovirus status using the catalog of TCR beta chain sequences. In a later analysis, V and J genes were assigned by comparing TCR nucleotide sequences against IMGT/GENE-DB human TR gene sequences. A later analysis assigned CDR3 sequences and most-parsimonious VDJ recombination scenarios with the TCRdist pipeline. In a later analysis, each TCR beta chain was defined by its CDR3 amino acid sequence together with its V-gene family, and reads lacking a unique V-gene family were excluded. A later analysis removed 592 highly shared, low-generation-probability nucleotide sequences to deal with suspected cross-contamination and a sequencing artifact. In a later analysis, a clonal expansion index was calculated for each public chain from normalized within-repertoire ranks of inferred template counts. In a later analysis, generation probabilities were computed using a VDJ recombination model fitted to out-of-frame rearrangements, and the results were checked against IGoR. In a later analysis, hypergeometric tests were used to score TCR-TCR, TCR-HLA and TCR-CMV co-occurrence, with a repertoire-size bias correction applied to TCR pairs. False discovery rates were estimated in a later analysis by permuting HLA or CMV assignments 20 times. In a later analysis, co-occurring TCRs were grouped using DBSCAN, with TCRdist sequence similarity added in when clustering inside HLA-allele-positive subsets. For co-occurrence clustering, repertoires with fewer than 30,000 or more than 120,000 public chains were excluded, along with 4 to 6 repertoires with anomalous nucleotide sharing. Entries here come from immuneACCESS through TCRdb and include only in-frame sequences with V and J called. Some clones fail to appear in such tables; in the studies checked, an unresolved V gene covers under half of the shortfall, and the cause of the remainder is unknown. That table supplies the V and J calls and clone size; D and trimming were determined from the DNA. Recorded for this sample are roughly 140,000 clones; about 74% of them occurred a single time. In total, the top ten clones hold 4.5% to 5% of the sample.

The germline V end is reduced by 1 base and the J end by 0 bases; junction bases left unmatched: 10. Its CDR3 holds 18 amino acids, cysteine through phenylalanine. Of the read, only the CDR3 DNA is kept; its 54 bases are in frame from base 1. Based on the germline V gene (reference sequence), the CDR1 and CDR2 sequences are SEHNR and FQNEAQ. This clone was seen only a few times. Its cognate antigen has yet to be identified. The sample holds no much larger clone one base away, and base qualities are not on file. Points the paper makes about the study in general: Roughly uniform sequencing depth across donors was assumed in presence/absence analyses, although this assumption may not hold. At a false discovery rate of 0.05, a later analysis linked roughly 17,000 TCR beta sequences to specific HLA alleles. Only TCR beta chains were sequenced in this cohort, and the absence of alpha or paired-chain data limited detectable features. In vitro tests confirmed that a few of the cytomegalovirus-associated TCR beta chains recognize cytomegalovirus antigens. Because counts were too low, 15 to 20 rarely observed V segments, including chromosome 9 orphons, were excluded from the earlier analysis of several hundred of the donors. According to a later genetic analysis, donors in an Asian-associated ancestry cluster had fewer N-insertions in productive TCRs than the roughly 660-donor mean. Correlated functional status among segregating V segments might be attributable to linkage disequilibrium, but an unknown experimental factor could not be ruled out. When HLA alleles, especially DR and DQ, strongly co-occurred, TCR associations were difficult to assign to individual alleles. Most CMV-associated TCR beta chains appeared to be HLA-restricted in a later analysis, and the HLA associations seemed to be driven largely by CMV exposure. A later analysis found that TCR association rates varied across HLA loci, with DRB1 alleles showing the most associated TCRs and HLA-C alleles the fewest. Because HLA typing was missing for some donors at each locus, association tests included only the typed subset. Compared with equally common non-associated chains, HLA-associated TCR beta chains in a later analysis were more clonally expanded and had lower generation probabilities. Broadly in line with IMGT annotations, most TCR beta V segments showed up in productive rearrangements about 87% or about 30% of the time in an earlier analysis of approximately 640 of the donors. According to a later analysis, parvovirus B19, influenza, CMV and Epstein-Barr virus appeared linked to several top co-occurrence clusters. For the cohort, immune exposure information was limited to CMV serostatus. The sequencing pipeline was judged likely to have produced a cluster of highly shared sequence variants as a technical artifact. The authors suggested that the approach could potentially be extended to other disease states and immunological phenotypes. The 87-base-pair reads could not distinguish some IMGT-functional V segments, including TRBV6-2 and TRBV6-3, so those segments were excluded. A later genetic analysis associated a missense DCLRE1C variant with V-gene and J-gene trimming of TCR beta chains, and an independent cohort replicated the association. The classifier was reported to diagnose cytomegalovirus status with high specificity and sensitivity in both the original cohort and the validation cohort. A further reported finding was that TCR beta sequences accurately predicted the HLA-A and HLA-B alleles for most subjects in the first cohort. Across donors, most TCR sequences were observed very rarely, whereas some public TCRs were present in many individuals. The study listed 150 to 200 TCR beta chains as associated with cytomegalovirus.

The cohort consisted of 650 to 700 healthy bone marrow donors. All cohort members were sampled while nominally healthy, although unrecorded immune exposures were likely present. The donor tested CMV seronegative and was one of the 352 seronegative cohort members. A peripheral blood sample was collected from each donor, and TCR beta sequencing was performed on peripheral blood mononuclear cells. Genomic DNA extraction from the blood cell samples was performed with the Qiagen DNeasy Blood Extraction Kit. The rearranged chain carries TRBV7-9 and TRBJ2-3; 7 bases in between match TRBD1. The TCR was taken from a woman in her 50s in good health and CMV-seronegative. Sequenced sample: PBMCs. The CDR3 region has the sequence CASSLGTYRGRSTDTQYF. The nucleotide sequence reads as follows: TGTGCCAGCAGCTTAGGGACATACAGGGGACGGAGCACAGATACGCAGTATTTT.